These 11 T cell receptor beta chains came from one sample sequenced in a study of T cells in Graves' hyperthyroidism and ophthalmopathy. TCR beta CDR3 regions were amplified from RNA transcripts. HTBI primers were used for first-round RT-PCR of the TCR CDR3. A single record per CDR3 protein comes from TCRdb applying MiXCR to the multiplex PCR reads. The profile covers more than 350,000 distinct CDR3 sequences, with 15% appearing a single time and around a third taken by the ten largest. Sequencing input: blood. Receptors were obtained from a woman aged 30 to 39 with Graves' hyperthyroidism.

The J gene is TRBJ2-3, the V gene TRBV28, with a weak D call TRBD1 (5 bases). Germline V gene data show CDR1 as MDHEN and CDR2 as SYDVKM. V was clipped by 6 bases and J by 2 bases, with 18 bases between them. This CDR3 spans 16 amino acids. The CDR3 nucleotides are TGTGCCAGCAGACCTTCAGGGTTTAGGTCCACAGATACGCAGTATTTT. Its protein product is CASRPSGFRSTDTQYF.

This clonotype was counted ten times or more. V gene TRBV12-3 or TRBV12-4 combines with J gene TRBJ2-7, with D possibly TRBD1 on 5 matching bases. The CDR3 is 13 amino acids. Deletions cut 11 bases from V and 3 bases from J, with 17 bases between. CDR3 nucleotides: TGTGCCGGGAACAGGCCGCACCACTACGAGCAGTACTTC. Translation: CAGNRPHHYEQYF.

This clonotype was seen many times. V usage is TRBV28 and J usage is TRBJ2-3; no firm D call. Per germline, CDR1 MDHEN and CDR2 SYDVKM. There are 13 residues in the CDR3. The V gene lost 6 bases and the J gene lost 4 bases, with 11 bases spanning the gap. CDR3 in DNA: TGTGCCAGCAGCGCGGTGGGCGCAGATACGCAGTATTTT. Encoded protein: CASSAVGADTQYF.

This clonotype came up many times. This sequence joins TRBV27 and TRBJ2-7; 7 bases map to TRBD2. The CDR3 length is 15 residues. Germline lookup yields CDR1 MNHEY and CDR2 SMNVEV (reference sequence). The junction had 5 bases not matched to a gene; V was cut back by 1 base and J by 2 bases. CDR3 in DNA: TGTGCCAGCAGTTTATACCCTAGCGGAACCTACGAGCAGTACTTC. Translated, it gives CASSLYPSGTYEQYF.

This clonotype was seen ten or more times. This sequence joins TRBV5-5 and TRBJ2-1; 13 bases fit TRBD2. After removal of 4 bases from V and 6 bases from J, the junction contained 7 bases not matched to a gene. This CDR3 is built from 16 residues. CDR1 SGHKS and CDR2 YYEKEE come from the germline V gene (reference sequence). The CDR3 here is CASSVLTSGRVNEQFF. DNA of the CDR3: TGTGCCAGCAGCGTCCTAACTAGCGGGAGGGTCAATGAGCAGTTCTTC. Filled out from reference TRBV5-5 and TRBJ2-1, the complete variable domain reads DAGVTQSPTHLIKTRGQQVTLRCSPISGHKSVSWYQQVLGQGPQFIFQYYEKEERGRGNFPDRFSARQFPNYSSELNVNALLLGDSALYLCASSVLTSGRVNEQFFGPGTRLTVL.

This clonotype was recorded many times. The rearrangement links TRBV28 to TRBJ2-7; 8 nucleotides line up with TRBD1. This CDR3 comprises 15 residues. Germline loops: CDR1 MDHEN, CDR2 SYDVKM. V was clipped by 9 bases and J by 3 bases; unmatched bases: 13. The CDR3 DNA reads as TGTGCCAGTCACCCACACCTGACAGGGGTCTACGAGCAGTACTTC. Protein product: CASHPHLTGVYEQYF.

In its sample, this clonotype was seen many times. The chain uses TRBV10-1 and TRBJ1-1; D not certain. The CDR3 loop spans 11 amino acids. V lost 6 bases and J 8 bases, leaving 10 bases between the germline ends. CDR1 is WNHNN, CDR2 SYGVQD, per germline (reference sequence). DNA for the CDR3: TGCGCCAGCAGCCCAGGTCAAGAAGCTTTCTTT. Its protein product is CASSPGQEAFF.

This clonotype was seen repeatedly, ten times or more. The CDR3: CASSESTGGTEAFF. The CDR3 nucleotides read TGCGCCAGCAGTGAGTCGACTGGGGGGACTGAAGCTTTCTTT. The V and J genes are TRBV10-2 and TRBJ1-1; D may be TRBD1 (5 bases). Trimming cost V 0 bases and J 5 bases, with 10 bases left between them. Germline loops: CDR1 WSHSY, CDR2 SAAADI. CDR3 length: 14 residues.

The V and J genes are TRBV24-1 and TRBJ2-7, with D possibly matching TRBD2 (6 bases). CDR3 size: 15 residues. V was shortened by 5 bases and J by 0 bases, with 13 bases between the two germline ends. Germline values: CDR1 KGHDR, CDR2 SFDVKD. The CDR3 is CATSARTSHSYEQYF. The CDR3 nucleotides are TGTGCCACCAGTGCTCGTACTAGCCACTCCTACGAGCAGTACTTC.

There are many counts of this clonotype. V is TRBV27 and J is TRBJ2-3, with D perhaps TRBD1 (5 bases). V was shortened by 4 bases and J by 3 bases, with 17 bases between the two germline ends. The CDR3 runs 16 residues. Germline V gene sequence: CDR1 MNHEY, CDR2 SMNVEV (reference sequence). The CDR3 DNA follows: TGTGCCAGCAGTTATGGACAAGCAGATATTACAGATACGCAGTATTTT. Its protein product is CASSYGQADITDTQYF.

CDR3 bases: TGTGCCAGCACCACCAGCCGGGCAGATACGCAGTATTTT. Its translation is CASTTSRADTQYF. The chain uses TRBV5-6 and TRBJ2-3; the D is unclear. Trimming shortened V by 6 bases and J by 4 bases, and 12 bases separated the two germline ends. CDR3 length: 13 residues. Germline V lookup: CDR1 SGHDT, CDR2 YYEEEE.